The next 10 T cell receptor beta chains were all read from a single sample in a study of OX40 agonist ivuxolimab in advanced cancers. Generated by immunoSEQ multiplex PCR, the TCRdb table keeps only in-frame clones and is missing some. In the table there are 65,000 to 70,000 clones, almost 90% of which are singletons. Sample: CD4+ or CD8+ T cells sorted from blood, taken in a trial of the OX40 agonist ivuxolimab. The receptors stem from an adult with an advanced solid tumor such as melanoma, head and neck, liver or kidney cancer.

In DNA, the CDR3 is TGTGCCAGCAGCTCCCAACCCGGGACTAGCGGGAGTGGCTACACCGGGGAGCTGTTTTTT. Amino acid sequence: CASSSQPGTSGSGYTGELFF. This chain connects TRBV11-3 to TRBJ2-2; 14 bases map to TRBD2. The ends lost 4 bases at V and 3 bases at J; junction bases unmatched: 13. Germline-derived CDR1 and CDR2 are SGHNT and YENEEA. The CDR3 length is 20 residues. Variable domain in full (rest from reference TRBV11-3 and TRBJ2-2): EAGVVQSPRYKIIEKKQPVAFWCNPISGHNTLYWYLQNLGQGPELLIRYENEEAVDDSQLPKDRFSAERLKGVDSTLKIQPAELGDSAVYLCASSSQPGTSGSGYTGELFFGEGSRLTVL.

This CDR3 is CAWSVWGGFGNTIYF. The CDR3, as DNA: TGTGCCTGGAGTGTTTGGGGTGGGTTCGGAAACACCATATATTTT. The chain recombines TRBV30 with TRBJ1-3, with no clear D. Germline CDR1 reads GTSNPN; CDR2 reads SVGIG (reference sequence). V lost 0 bases, J lost 4 bases, and 13 bases lay in between. This CDR3 spans 15 amino acids.

The CDR3, as DNA: TGTGCCACATCGAGAGGACTAGCTCCTGAGACCCAGTACTTC. It specifies CATSRGLAPETQYF. V is TRBV15 and J is TRBJ2-5, with 8 bases identical to TRBD2. The CDR3 totals 14 residues. J lost 5 bases, V lost 9 bases, and 11 bases had no gene match. CDR1 and CDR2 (germline): LNHNV, YYDKDF (reference sequence).

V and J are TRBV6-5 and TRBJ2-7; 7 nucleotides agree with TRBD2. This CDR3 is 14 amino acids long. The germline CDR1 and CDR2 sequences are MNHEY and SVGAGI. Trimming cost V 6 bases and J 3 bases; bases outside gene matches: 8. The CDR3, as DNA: TGTGCCAGCAGACCCCCGGGGGGAAACTACGAGCAGTACTTC. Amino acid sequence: CASRPPGGNYEQYF.

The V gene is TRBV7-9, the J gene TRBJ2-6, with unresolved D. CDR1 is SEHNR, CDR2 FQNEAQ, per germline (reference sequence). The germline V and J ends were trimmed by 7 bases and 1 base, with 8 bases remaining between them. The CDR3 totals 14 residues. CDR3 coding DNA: TGTGCCAGCAACCTGGAATCTGGGGCCAACGTCCTGACTTTC. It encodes CASNLESGANVLTF.

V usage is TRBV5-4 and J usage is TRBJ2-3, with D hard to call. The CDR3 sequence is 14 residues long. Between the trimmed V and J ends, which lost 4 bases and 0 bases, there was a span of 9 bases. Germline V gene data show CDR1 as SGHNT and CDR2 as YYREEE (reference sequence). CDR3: CASSQSRSTDTQYF. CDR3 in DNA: TGTGCCAGCAGCCAAAGCAGAAGCACAGATACGCAGTATTTT. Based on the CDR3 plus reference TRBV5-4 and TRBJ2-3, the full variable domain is ETGVTQSPTHLIKTRGQQVTLRCSSQSGHNTVSWYQQALGQGPQFIFQYYREEENGRGNFPPRFSGLQFPNYSSELNVNALELDDSALYLCASSQSRSTDTQYFGPGTRLTVL.

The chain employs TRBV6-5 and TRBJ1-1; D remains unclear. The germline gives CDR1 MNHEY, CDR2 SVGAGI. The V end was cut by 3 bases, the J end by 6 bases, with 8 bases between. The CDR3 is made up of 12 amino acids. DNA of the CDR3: TGTGCCAGCAGTTATCGGGGTGCTGAAGCTTTCTTT. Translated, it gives CASSYRGAEAFF.

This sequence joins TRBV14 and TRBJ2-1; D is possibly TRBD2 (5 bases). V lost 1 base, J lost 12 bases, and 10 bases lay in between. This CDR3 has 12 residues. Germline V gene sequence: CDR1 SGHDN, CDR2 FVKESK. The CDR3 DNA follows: TGTGCCAGCAGCCAAGGCAGGAGGACGCAGTTCTTC. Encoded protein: CASSQGRRTQFF.

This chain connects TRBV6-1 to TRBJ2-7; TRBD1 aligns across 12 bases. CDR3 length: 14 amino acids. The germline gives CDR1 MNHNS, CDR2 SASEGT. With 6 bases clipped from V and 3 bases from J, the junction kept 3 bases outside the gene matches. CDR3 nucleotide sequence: TGTGCCAGCAGGGGACAGGGGGCGTTCTACGAGCAGTACTTC. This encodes CASRGQGAFYEQYF.

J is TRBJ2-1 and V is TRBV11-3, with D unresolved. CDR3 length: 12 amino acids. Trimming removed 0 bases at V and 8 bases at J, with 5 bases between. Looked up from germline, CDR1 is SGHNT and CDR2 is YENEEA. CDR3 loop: CASSLDVDEQFF. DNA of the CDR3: TGTGCCAGCAGCTTAGACGTCGATGAGCAGTTCTTC.